Below, 24 T cell receptor beta chains from the same sample are listed, as sequenced in a study of CD8+CD57+ T cells in acquired aplastic anemia (dated by TCRdb to 2017 to 2018). Sequencing took place on an Illumina HiSeq 2000. Genomic DNA served as template for TCR beta VDJ combination and CDR3 sequence profiling. The raw public reads went through TCRdb reprocessing: fastp at Q25, MiXCR clone calling, in-frame beta chains kept. Rows matching on CDR3 protein sequence are summarized as one entry with the most common DNA and genes. The sample has a few hundred thousand distinct CDR3 sequences on record, about two thirds of them singletons. In total, the top ten clones hold 4% of the sample. Sequencing was carried out using sorted CD4+, CD8+, or CD8+CD57+ T cells (not recorded which) from PBMCs. Every receptor here comes from a human donor in good health, serving as a control.

This clonotype was seen once. The chain recombines TRBV5-4 with TRBJ2-5, with D maybe TRBD2 (5 bases). Per germline, CDR1 SGHNT and CDR2 YYREEE (reference sequence). This CDR3 contains 15 residues. V was pared by 6 bases and J by 8 bases, with 23 bases between. The CDR3 region has the DNA TGTGCCAGCACCTTAAGTAGGCAAGGCCCGGGAACCCAGTACTTC. This encodes CASTLSRQGPGTQYF. Filled out from reference TRBV5-4 and TRBJ2-5, the complete variable domain reads ETGVTQSPTHLIKTRGQQVTLRCSSQSGHNTVSWYQQALGQGPQFIFQYYREEENGRGNFPPRFSGLQFPNYSSELNVNALELDDSALYLCASTLSRQGPGTQYFGPGTRLLVL.

This clonotype has ten or more counts. The chain recombines TRBV9 with TRBJ1-2; a possible D gene is TRBD1 (6 bases). V lost 2 bases and J lost 2, with 13 bases in between. Germline V gene sequence: CDR1 SGDLS, CDR2 YYNGEE. This CDR3 has 15 residues. CDR3 DNA sequence: TGTGCCAGCAGCGTGGGGGCTACAGAAAACTATGGCTACACCTTC. Translated: CASSVGATENYGYTF.

The gene calls are TRBV6-6 and TRBJ2-2, with D possibly called TRBD1 or TRBD2 (7 bases each). CDR3 length equals 16 residues. Trimming left V 7 bases short and J 1 base short, with 16 bases between. Germline CDR1 MNHNY, CDR2 SVGAGI (reference sequence). CDR3 region: CASTPTRGGNTGELFF. The CDR3 bases are TGTGCCAGCACCCCTACCAGGGGGGGGAACACCGGGGAGCTGTTTTTT.

A few counts support this clonotype. The genes are TRBV20-1 and TRBJ1-2; D is ambiguous. The CDR3 spans 15 residues. Deletions cut 0 bases from V and 4 bases from J, with 15 bases between. Germline values: CDR1 DFQATT, CDR2 SNEGSKA (reference sequence). The CDR3 loop is CSARDRKGLVYGYTF. For the CDR3, the DNA is TGCAGTGCTAGAGATCGGAAAGGACTGGTCTATGGCTACACCTTC.

This clonotype was counted a single time. A read error may produce the germline difference seen at one junction end. This chain uses TRBV7-9 with TRBJ1-3, with D tentatively TRBD1 (6 bases). CDR1 is SEHNR and CDR2 is FQNEAQ in the germline V gene (reference sequence). The CDR3 consists of 13 residues. In DNA form, the CDR3 reads TGTGCCAGCAGCCAGGACAGAGGAAACACCATACATTTT. Protein product: CASSQDRGNTIHF.

The chain has TRBV5-8 and TRBJ2-6, with D unresolved. CDR1 and CDR2 (germline): SGHTS, YDEGEE. The CDR3 is made up of 13 amino acids. V lost 9 bases, J lost 1 base, and 8 bases lay in between. The CDR3 region is CATRLSGANVLTF. In nucleotides, the CDR3 is TGTGCCACCAGGTTGTCTGGGGCCAACGTCCTGACTTTC.

This clonotype was observed once. The V call is TRBV27, the J call TRBJ1-5; TRBD1 aligns across 7 bases. Germline-derived CDR1 and CDR2 are MNHEY and SMNVEV (reference sequence). The CDR3 consists of 18 residues. J gave up 0 bases and V 0 bases, and 8 bases lay outside the gene matches. The chain's CDR3 is CASSLSGQVRHSNQPQHF. CDR3 in DNA: TGTGCCAGCAGTTTATCCGGACAGGTGCGTCATAGCAATCAGCCCCAGCATTTT.

This clonotype was observed a handful of times. The chain carries TRBV15 and TRBJ2-7; D gene unclear. CDR3 length: 14 residues. V lost 1 base, J lost 6 bases, and 13 bases lay in between. Germline CDR1 and CDR2: LNHNV and YYDKDF (reference sequence). CDR3 loop: CATSRGGSPGEQYF. As DNA, the CDR3 is TGTGCCACCAGCAGAGGAGGTAGCCCTGGCGAGCAGTACTTC.

The chain couples TRBV15 to TRBJ1-1; 7 nucleotides line up with TRBD1. The CDR3 is 15 amino acids. The germline V gene encodes CDR1 LNHNV and CDR2 YYDKDF (reference sequence). The trim removed 1 base at V and 4 bases at J, leaving 6 bases unmatched. Here the CDR3 reads CATSRGTGTATEAFF. In DNA form, the CDR3 reads TGTGCCACCAGCAGAGGGACCGGGACAGCCACTGAAGCTTTCTTT.

To note about this clonotype: Given the absence of the conserved phenylalanine or tryptophan at the CDR3 end, a read error is likely. V and J are TRBV19 and TRBJ1-2, with TRBD1 identical over 8 bases. V gave up 6 bases and J gave up 3 bases; unmatched junction bases: 9. CDR3 length: 15 residues. Per the germline V gene, CDR1 is LNHDA and CDR2 is SQIVND (reference sequence). CDR3 loop: CASRLRTGRDYGYTI. Written as DNA, the CDR3 is TGTGCCAGTAGATTGCGGACAGGGAGGGACTATGGCTACACCATC.

For the CDR3, the DNA is TGTGCCAGTCGTGATCCCCCCCACGACAATGAGCAGTTCTTC. This translates into CASRDPPHDNEQFF. The rearrangement links TRBV6-4 to TRBJ2-1; D gene unclear. V lost 9 bases and J 5 bases, leaving 17 bases between the germline ends. The CDR3 has 14 residues. The germline V gene has CDR1 MRHNA and CDR2 SNTAGT.

This clonotype was counted between two and nine times. The chain joins TRBV7-9 to TRBJ1-1, with 8 bases matching TRBD1. Losses at the gene ends were 5 bases for V and 9 bases for J; bases not matched to a gene: 5. This CDR3 is 12 amino acids long. Germline lookup yields CDR1 SEHNR and CDR2 FQNEAQ (reference sequence). The CDR3 bases are TGTGCCAGCAGCCGGGACAGGCTGAAAGCTTTCTTT. Protein: CASSRDRLKAFF.

The rearrangement joins TRBV20-1 to TRBJ1-6; D gene uncertain. The V gene lost 4 bases and the J gene lost 13 bases, with 17 bases spanning the gap. This CDR3 comprises 13 residues. Germline V gene sequence: CDR1 DFQATT, CDR2 SNEGSKA (reference sequence). The CDR3 DNA follows: TGCAGTGCTACTGGGTTACATTCACCCCCCCTCCACTTT. The encoded protein is CSATGLHSPPLHF.

This clonotype was observed at least ten times. V and J are TRBV7-8 and TRBJ2-3; 10 nucleotides line up with TRBD2. This CDR3 contains 19 residues. The germline gives CDR1 SGHVS, CDR2 FQNEAQ. The J segment lost 2 bases and the V segment lost 1 base, leaving 12 bases of the junction unmatched. The CDR3 sequence is CASSLGGALAGGLTDTQYF. CDR3 DNA sequence: TGTGCCAGCAGCTTAGGAGGGGCCTTAGCGGGGGGCCTCACAGATACGCAGTATTTT.

The chain carries TRBV12-3 or TRBV12-4 and TRBJ1-6; D is unclear. CDR3 length: 14 residues. The V end lost 4 bases, the J end lost 9 bases, and 13 bases lay between the germline ends. CDR3 sequence reads: CASSYAVDGSPLHF. CDR3 bases: TGTGCCAGCAGTTACGCGGTGGATGGTTCACCCCTCCACTTT.

The genes are TRBV7-9 and TRBJ2-1, with no clear D. This CDR3 has 15 residues. Deletions cut 4 bases from V and 8 bases from J, with 18 bases between. Looked up from germline, CDR1 is SEHNR and CDR2 is FQNEAQ (reference sequence). The DNA for the CDR3 is TGTGCCAGCAGCTCCGCCGTGACGAGAGTCGATGAGCAGTTCTTC. Its protein is CASSSAVTRVDEQFF.

V gene TRBV2 combines with J gene TRBJ1-5, with D uncertain. Near its end, the DNA agrees better with TRBJ1-6, so the J call may be wrong. The CDR3 contains 14 residues. From germline, CDR1 is SNHLY and CDR2 FYNNEI. CDR3 sequence reads: CASKVEVTRSPLHF. The CDR3 nucleotides read TGTGCCAGCAAAGTAGAAGTAACACGCTCACCCCTCCACTTT.

This clonotype was counted once. The chain couples TRBV9 to TRBJ1-6, with D possibly TRBD1 on 5 matching bases. The V gene's germline CDR1 is SGDLS and CDR2 YYNGEE. The V and J ends lost 8 bases and 7 bases respectively, with 25 bases between them. The CDR3 covers 17 residues. The CDR3 spells CASSLRLTGTENSPLHF. In DNA form, the CDR3 reads TGTGCCAGTAGCCTGAGGTTAACCGGGACGGAGAATTCACCCCTCCACTTT.

V and J are TRBV20-1 and TRBJ1-2; TRBD1 might be the D (6 bases). The CDR3 runs 14 residues. Germline V lookup: CDR1 DFQATT, CDR2 SNEGSKA (reference sequence). Trimming removed 1 base from V and 5 bases from J, with 14 bases in between. The CDR3 here is CSARGLGHSYGYTF. In DNA, the CDR3 is TGCAGTGCTAGAGGGCTGGGACATAGTTATGGCTACACCTTC.

As concerns this clonotype: One end of the junction varies from germline; a read error may be responsible. The chain links TRBV7-9 to TRBJ1-6, with a weak D call TRBD1 (5 bases). CDR1 is SEHNR and CDR2 is FQNEAQ in the germline V gene (reference sequence). This CDR3 region has 14 residues. CDR3 in amino acids: CASNPGPAGTALYF. CDR3 nucleotides: TGTGCCAGCAACCCAGGCCCAGCGGGGACCGCCCTGTACTTT.

This chain joins TRBV9 and TRBJ1-2; 7 bases line up with TRBD1. The V and J ends lost 0 bases and 5 bases, in that order; junction bases with no gene match: 13. This CDR3 has 17 amino acids. Germline CDR1 SGDLS, CDR2 YYNGEE. This CDR3 reads CASSVGGDRALSYGYTF. Here the CDR3 DNA reads TGTGCCAGCAGCGTAGGCGGAGACAGGGCTTTGTCTTATGGCTACACCTTC.

This clonotype was seen a handful of times. V usage is TRBV20-1 and J usage is TRBJ2-2, with 8 bases that match TRBD2. CDR3 length: 14 residues. Germline trimming cut 4 bases from V and 5 bases from J; bases unmatched to any gene: 6. CDR1 and CDR2 from the germline V gene are DFQATT and SNEGSKA (reference sequence). The CDR3 reads CSAIRGGSTGELFF. DNA of the CDR3: TGCAGTGCTATACGGGGGGGAAGTACCGGGGAGCTGTTTTTT.

J is TRBJ2-1 and V is TRBV20-1, with D unclear. The germline CDR1 and CDR2 sequences are DFQATT and SNEGSKA (reference sequence). There are 14 residues in the CDR3. The CDR3, as DNA: TGCAGCTCATCTCTTCGGCCAGCAGTCGTTGAGCAGTTCTTC. Its translation: CSSSLRPAVVEQFF.

This clonotype was seen at least ten times. The chain joins TRBV19 to TRBJ1-1; no firm D call. Trimming removed 3 bases from V and 4 bases from J, with 15 bases in between. The germline V gene encodes CDR1 LNHDA and CDR2 SQIVND (reference sequence). This CDR3 is 15 amino acids long. The CDR3 DNA sequence: TGTGCCAGTAGTATGGGAGGACGGCCAGGCACTGAAGCTTTCTTT. Amino acids: CASSMGGRPGTEAFF.